The rows below give T cell receptor beta chains drawn from one sample of a study of cytomegalovirus exposure and HLA in healthy donors. TCRdb's table, derived via immunoSEQ multiplex PCR, lists solely in-frame clones and lacks some. The data show around 150,000 clones, 82% seen once. Material: PBMCs. All receptors derive from a man between 50 and 59 years old in good health and CMV-seropositive. CDR3s include the opening cysteine and the closing phenylalanine or tryptophan. D genes are given only for firm matches. Clone sizes are given selectively: once, few, many, or a class where the clone is expanded.

d_call: .
clone_size: .
cdr3_length: 15
j_call: TRBJ2-2
v_call: TRBV7-2
cdr3_aa: CASTPTRDTGGELFF
cdr3_nt: TGTGCCAGCACTCCCACCCGAGACACCGGCGGGGAGCTGTTTTTT

d_call: .
clone_size: .
cdr3_length: 15
j_call: TRBJ1-1
v_call: TRBV11-2
cdr3_aa: CASSQGKGGVTEAFF
cdr3_nt: TGTGCCAGCAGCCAAGGGAAGGGGGGGGTTACTGAAGCTTTCTTT

d_call: .
clone_size: .
cdr3_length: 13
j_call: TRBJ1-5
v_call: TRBV6-1
cdr3_aa: CASSATEDQPQHF
cdr3_nt: TGTGCCAGCAGTGCGACAGAGGATCAGCCCCAGCATTTT

d_call: .
clone_size: .
cdr3_length: 16
j_call: TRBJ2-3
v_call: TRBV6-5
cdr3_aa: CASSYSSGGSTDTQYF
cdr3_nt: TGTGCCAGCAGTTACTCGAGTGGCGGGAGCACAGATACGCAGTATTTT

d_call: TRBD2
clone_size: .
cdr3_length: 14
j_call: TRBJ2-1
v_call: TRBV29-1
cdr3_aa: CSVVSSSGGGWQFF
cdr3_nt: TGCAGCGTTGTCTCTTCTAGCGGAGGAGGGTGGCAGTTCTTC

d_call: TRBD1
clone_size: .
cdr3_length: 14
j_call: TRBJ1-2
v_call: TRBV4-3
cdr3_aa: CASSQDGQGHGYTF
cdr3_nt: TGCGCCAGCAGCCAAGATGGACAGGGCCATGGCTACACCTTC

d_call: TRBD2
clone_size: .
cdr3_length: 15
j_call: TRBJ2-7
v_call: TRBV27
cdr3_aa: CASSLSGLAGYEQYF
cdr3_nt: TGTGCCAGCAGTTTATCGGGACTAGCGGGCTACGAGCAGTACTTC

d_call: TRBD1
clone_size: .
cdr3_length: 14
j_call: TRBJ1-5
v_call: TRBV18
cdr3_aa: CASSPGTGNQPQHF
cdr3_nt: TGTGCCAGCTCACCGGGGACAGGCAATCAGCCCCAGCATTTT

d_call: .
clone_size: .
cdr3_length: 15
j_call: TRBJ2-7
v_call: TRBV19
cdr3_aa: CASSTSDSSYFEQYF
cdr3_nt: TGTGCCAGTAGTACCTCGGACAGCTCCTACTTCGAGCAGTACTTC

d_call: .
clone_size: .
cdr3_length: 13
j_call: TRBJ2-2
v_call: TRBV5-1
cdr3_aa: CASSLDRTGELFF
cdr3_nt: TGCGCCAGCAGCTTGGATAGAACCGGGGAGCTGTTTTTT

d_call: .
clone_size: .
cdr3_length: 13
j_call: TRBJ2-5
v_call: TRBV18
cdr3_aa: CASSRDRGETQYF
cdr3_nt: TGTGCCAGCTCAAGGGACCGGGGGGAGACCCAGTACTTC

d_call: TRBD2
clone_size: .
cdr3_length: 17
j_call: TRBJ2-1
v_call: TRBV28
cdr3_aa: CASSPRGGRLWYNEQFF
cdr3_nt: TGTGCCAGCAGTCCTCGGGGGGGCCGACTGTGGTACAATGAGCAGTTCTTC

d_call: TRBD1
clone_size: .
cdr3_length: 16
j_call: TRBJ2-5
v_call: TRBV5-1
cdr3_aa: CASSGGTGGYQETQYF
cdr3_nt: TGCGCCAGCAGCGGGGGGACAGGAGGTTACCAAGAGACCCAGTACTTC

d_call: TRBD1
clone_size: .
cdr3_length: 15
j_call: TRBJ2-5
v_call: TRBV11-2
cdr3_aa: CASSLANRGYETQYF
cdr3_nt: TGTGCCAGCAGCTTAGCGAACAGGGGGTATGAGACCCAGTACTTC

d_call: .
clone_size: .
cdr3_length: 15
j_call: TRBJ1-6
v_call: TRBV6-1
cdr3_aa: CASSEGIRGRSPLHF
cdr3_nt: TGTGCCAGCAGTGAAGGGATCAGGGGTAGATCACCCCTCCACTTT

d_call: TRBD1
clone_size: .
cdr3_length: 14
j_call: TRBJ2-7
v_call: TRBV5-1
cdr3_aa: CASSLGTGGYEQYF
cdr3_nt: TGCGCCAGCAGCTTAGGGACAGGGGGTTACGAGCAGTACTTC

d_call: .
clone_size: .
cdr3_length: 14
j_call: TRBJ2-5
v_call: TRBV6-5
cdr3_aa: CASSLAAAVGTQYF
cdr3_nt: TGTGCCAGCAGTTTGGCCGCGGCCGTAGGGACCCAGTACTTC

d_call: .
clone_size: .
cdr3_length: 16
j_call: TRBJ2-4
v_call: TRBV6-6
cdr3_aa: CASSYSAGIGKNIQYF
cdr3_nt: TGTGCCAGCAGTTACTCGGCAGGGATCGGCAAAAACATTCAGTACTTC

d_call: TRBD1
clone_size: .
cdr3_length: 15
j_call: TRBJ1-2
v_call: TRBV5-3
cdr3_aa: CARSLAGTANYGYTF
cdr3_nt: TGTGCCAGAAGCTTGGCCGGGACAGCGAACTATGGCTACACCTTC

d_call: TRBD2
clone_size: .
cdr3_length: 13
j_call: TRBJ2-5
v_call: TRBV4-3
cdr3_aa: CASSRTRGETQYF
cdr3_nt: TGCGCCAGCAGCCGGACTAGAGGAGAGACCCAGTACTTC

d_call: .
clone_size: few
cdr3_length: 13
j_call: TRBJ1-2
v_call: TRBV9
cdr3_aa: CASSMDSNYGYTF
cdr3_nt: TGTGCCAGCAGCATGGACAGTAACTATGGCTACACCTTC

d_call: TRBD1
clone_size: .
cdr3_length: 13
j_call: TRBJ2-5
v_call: TRBV25-1
cdr3_aa: CASRGQGKETQYF
cdr3_nt: TGTGCCAGCAGGGGACAGGGTAAAGAGACCCAGTACTTC

d_call: .
clone_size: .
cdr3_length: 14
j_call: TRBJ1-5
v_call: TRBV10-3
cdr3_aa: CAISPQGTGQPQHF
cdr3_nt: TGTGCCATCAGTCCTCAGGGGACGGGTCAGCCCCAGCATTTT

d_call: TRBD1
clone_size: .
cdr3_length: 11
j_call: TRBJ1-2
v_call: TRBV28
cdr3_aa: CASGQGHGYTF
cdr3_nt: TGTGCCAGCGGACAGGGGCATGGCTACACCTTC

d_call: TRBD1
clone_size: .
cdr3_length: 14
j_call: TRBJ1-5
v_call: TRBV5-4
cdr3_aa: CASSLDRGNQPQHF
cdr3_nt: TGTGCCAGCAGCTTGGACAGGGGGAATCAGCCCCAGCATTTT

d_call: TRBD2
clone_size: .
cdr3_length: 14
j_call: TRBJ2-7
v_call: TRBV5-6
cdr3_aa: CASSREGGSYEQYF
cdr3_nt: TGTGCCAGCAGCCGCGAGGGAGGGTCCTACGAGCAGTACTTC

d_call: TRBD1
clone_size: .
cdr3_length: 16
j_call: TRBJ2-7
v_call: TRBV29-1
cdr3_aa: CSVEYGGDRGAYEQYF
cdr3_nt: TGCAGCGTTGAGTACGGAGGGGACAGGGGCGCCTACGAGCAGTACTTC

d_call: TRBD1
clone_size: .
cdr3_length: 15
j_call: TRBJ2-7
v_call: TRBV28
cdr3_aa: CASNSQGGRGYEQYF
cdr3_nt: TGTGCCAGCAATTCACAGGGGGGAAGGGGCTACGAGCAGTACTTC

d_call: .
clone_size: .
cdr3_length: 16
j_call: TRBJ1-2
v_call: TRBV6-4
cdr3_aa: CASSDKITDPNYGYTF
cdr3_nt: TGTGCCAGCAGTGACAAAATAACAGACCCTAACTATGGCTACACCTTC

d_call: .
clone_size: .
cdr3_length: 13
j_call: TRBJ1-3
v_call: TRBV29-1
cdr3_aa: CSVNTARDDTIYF
cdr3_nt: TGCAGCGTGAACACGGCCAGGGATGACACCATATATTTT

d_call: TRBD1
clone_size: .
cdr3_length: 13
j_call: TRBJ2-7
v_call: TRBV30
cdr3_aa: CAWSPGQGFRQYF
cdr3_nt: TGTGCCTGGAGCCCGGGACAGGGTTTCAGGCAGTACTTC

d_call: TRBD1
clone_size: .
cdr3_length: 14
j_call: TRBJ2-7
v_call: TRBV29-1
cdr3_aa: CSVGAGTGINEQYF
cdr3_nt: TGCAGCGTTGGAGCCGGGACAGGGATCAACGAGCAGTACTTC

d_call: .
clone_size: .
cdr3_length: 16
j_call: TRBJ1-3
v_call: TRBV4-2
cdr3_aa: CASSQAATASGNTIYF
cdr3_nt: TGTGCCAGCAGCCAAGCCGCGACAGCCTCTGGAAACACCATATATTTT

d_call: .
clone_size: .
cdr3_length: 12
j_call: TRBJ1-2
v_call: TRBV7-9
cdr3_aa: CSSTMVDYGYTF
cdr3_nt: TGTTCCAGCACCATGGTAGACTATGGCTACACCTTC

d_call: .
clone_size: .
cdr3_length: 15
j_call: TRBJ1-2
v_call: TRBV6-5
cdr3_aa: CASSAGVIANYGYTF
cdr3_nt: TGTGCCAGCAGCGCTGGAGTAATAGCTAACTATGGCTACACCTTC

d_call: TRBD2
clone_size: .
cdr3_length: 14
j_call: TRBJ2-5
v_call: TRBV6-5
cdr3_aa: CASNRLAGQETQYF
cdr3_nt: TGTGCCAGCAATCGACTAGCGGGGCAAGAGACCCAGTACTTC

d_call: .
clone_size: .
cdr3_length: 15
j_call: TRBJ2-3
v_call: TRBV4-3
cdr3_aa: CASSRSSGSTDTQYF
cdr3_nt: TGCGCCAGCAGCCGGAGTAGCGGATCCACAGATACGCAGTATTTT

d_call: .
clone_size: .
cdr3_length: 16
j_call: TRBJ2-3
v_call: TRBV29-1
cdr3_aa: CSVPGWEAVSTDTQYF
cdr3_nt: TGCAGCGTCCCGGGTTGGGAAGCGGTTAGCACAGATACGCAGTATTTT

d_call: .
clone_size: .
cdr3_length: 14
j_call: TRBJ1-1
v_call: TRBV10-2
cdr3_aa: CASSLQGLVTEAFF
cdr3_nt: TGCGCCAGCAGCCTACAGGGATTGGTCACTGAAGCTTTCTTT

d_call: TRBD2
clone_size: .
cdr3_length: 15
j_call: TRBJ2-7
v_call: TRBV28
cdr3_aa: CASSLIASGADEQYF
cdr3_nt: TGTGCCAGCAGTTTAATAGCTAGCGGGGCCGACGAGCAGTACTTC

d_call: TRBD2
clone_size: few
cdr3_length: 14
j_call: TRBJ2-1
v_call: TRBV25-1
cdr3_aa: CASLTGGRRSEQFF
cdr3_nt: TGTGCCAGTCTCACGGGAGGGAGGCGGAGTGAGCAGTTCTTC

d_call: TRBD2
clone_size: .
cdr3_length: 14
j_call: TRBJ2-7
v_call: TRBV28
cdr3_aa: CASSLPIAGDGQYF
cdr3_nt: TGTGCCAGCAGTTTGCCCATAGCGGGGGACGGGCAGTACTTC

d_call: .
clone_size: few
cdr3_length: 18
j_call: TRBJ2-5
v_call: TRBV18
cdr3_aa: CASSPLLRGQTTEETQYF
cdr3_nt: TGTGCCAGCTCACCGTTACTTAGAGGACAGACAACAGAGGAGACCCAGTACTTC

d_call: .
clone_size: once
cdr3_length: 15
j_call: TRBJ1-1
v_call: TRBV9
cdr3_aa: CASSVSPGENTEAFF
cdr3_nt: TGTGCCAGCAGCGTTAGCCCGGGAGAAAACACTGAAGCTTTCTTT